The text below deals with one TCR beta chain. Its antigen remains undetermined. Base qualities are missing; no much larger clone stands one base away. TCRbeta CDR3 regions were amplified from genomic DNA using the immunoSEQ Assay, a bias-controlled multiplex PCR. The authors' pipeline ran thus. Within the assay, amplification of reference gene primers was used to estimate how many nucleated cells each sample contained. Sequence reads were collapsed and filtered to measure the absolute abundance of every unique TCRbeta CDR3 rearrangement. Productive Simpson clonality was computed per sample as the square root of Simpson's diversity index over productive rearrangements. The table comes from immuneACCESS by way of TCRdb, which keeps in-frame sequences with V and J called. Part of the clones is missing from these tables; in studies checked, under half for an unresolved V gene and the rest for unknown reasons. V and J calls and clone size are given by that table; D and trimming were obtained from the DNA. This sample is represented by 70,000 to 100,000 clones; around nine tenths of them were singletons. The top ten clonotypes cover 15% to 20% of the sample.

This sample stems from a study of blood T cell repertoires in COVID-19 (dated by TCRdb to between 2020 and 2021). General notes on the study: Collaborator samples came from the United States, Italy and Spain and covered acute and convalescent phases of COVID-19. The material from the prospective study consisted of cDNA or gDNA derived from T cells, B-cell-depleted T cells, or PBMCs. Subjects who had been exposed to COVID-19, were actively infected with it, or had recovered from it provided the deeply sampled blood TCRbeta repertoires that made up the dataset. A freely available public database, intended as a resource for researchers studying the immune response to SARS-CoV-2, is where the repertoires were released. The samples were drawn from two sources: the first 160 participants of the ongoing ImmuneRACE study, and 1,254 subjects contributed by 6 global collaborators. A de-identified subject ID, COVID-19 status, age in years and sex were almost always included in the sample metadata. Where HLA class I and class II types were available, the types were taken from metadata supplied by the sample provider, not from assay-based typing. Summary of the overall study and its limitations: The amount of clinical and demographic metadata varied by source and participant and was provided uncurated.

In Seattle, one collaborating source enrolled patients while the infection was active and tracked those patients longitudinally over the course of disease. Whole blood was collected in K2EDTA tubes by collaborating institutions according to the institutions' own protocols. Collaborator samples were shipped for TCRbeta analysis as frozen whole blood, isolated PBMCs, or DNA extracted from either sample type. The sequenced sample consisted of peripheral blood. This TCR was sampled from a woman in her sixties with COVID-19, enrolled during active disease.

The nucleotides are TGTGCCACCAGTGAGGACGGGACAGGGTACAATGAGCAGTTCTTC. Translated, it reads CATSEDGTGYNEQFF. This chain is built from TRBV24-1 and TRBJ2-1; 9 bases in the middle match TRBD1. According to the germline V gene, CDR1 reads KGHDR and CDR2 reads SFDVKD. The CDR3 sequence holds 15 residues, the cysteine and phenylalanine included. Just the 45-base CDR3 DNA is kept, in frame starting at base 1. V loses 4 bases at its end and J loses 4 bases; junction bases beyond the gene matches: 4.